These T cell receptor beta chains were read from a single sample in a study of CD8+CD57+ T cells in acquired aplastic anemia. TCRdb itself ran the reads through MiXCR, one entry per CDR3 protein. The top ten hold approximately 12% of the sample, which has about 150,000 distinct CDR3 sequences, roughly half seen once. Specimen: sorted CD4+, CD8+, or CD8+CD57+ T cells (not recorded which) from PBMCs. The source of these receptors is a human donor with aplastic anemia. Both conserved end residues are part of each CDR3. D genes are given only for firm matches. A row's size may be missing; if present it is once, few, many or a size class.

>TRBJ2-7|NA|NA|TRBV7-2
TGTGCCAGCAGCATGTTGGGGGTCCACGAGCAGTACTTC
CASSMLGVHEQYF
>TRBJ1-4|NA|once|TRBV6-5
TGTGCCAGCAGTTACCGCGGACTGGGGGAAAAACTGTTTTTT
CASSYRGLGEKLFF
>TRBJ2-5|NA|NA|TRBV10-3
TGTGCCATCAGTGAGTCGGAGACCCAGTACTTC
CAISESETQYF
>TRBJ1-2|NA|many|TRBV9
TGTGCCAGCTCGCAGGGCACGAACTATGGCTACACCTTC
CASSQGTNYGYTF
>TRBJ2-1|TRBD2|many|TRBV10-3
TGTGCCATCAGTGAGTACACCGGGACTAGTGAACAGTACAATGAGCAGTTCTTC
CAISEYTGTSEQYNEQFF
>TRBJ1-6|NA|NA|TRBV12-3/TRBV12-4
TGTGCCAGCAGTTTCGGGGAGGGGGAGTCCCTCCTTCTAAATAATTCACCCCTCCACTTT
CASSFGEGESLLLNNSPLHF
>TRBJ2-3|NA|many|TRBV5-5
TGTGCCAGCAGCTTGGGAGGGTCAGATACGCAGTATTTT
CASSLGGSDTQYF
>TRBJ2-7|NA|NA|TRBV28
TGTGCCACCGAGGACTTATCCTCCTACGAGCAGTACTTC
CATEDLSSYEQYF
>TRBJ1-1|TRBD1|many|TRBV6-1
TGTGCCAGCATGGAGGGGGCCGCCGCTTTCTTT
CASMEGAAAFF
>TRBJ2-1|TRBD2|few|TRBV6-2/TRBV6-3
TGTGCCAGCAGTTACCCAGCCCTAGCGGGGGAACGGGGAGGACCGTCCAATGAGCAGTTCTTC
CASSYPALAGERGGPSNEQFF
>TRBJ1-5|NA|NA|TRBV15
TGTGCCACCAGCGGAGTCGGCAGCAATCAGCCCCAGCATTTT
CATSGVGSNQPQHF
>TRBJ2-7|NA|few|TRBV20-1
TGCAGTGCTAGAGACTCGGCGGGACACAACCTTTACGAGCAGTACTTC
CSARDSAGHNLYEQYF
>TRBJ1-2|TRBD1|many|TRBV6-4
TGTGCCAGCAGTGAGACAGGGGTCGGTGGCTACACCTTC
CASSETGVGGYTF
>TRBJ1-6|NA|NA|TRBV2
TGTGCCAGCAGACAACGAGGGACGCGGACCTATTCACCCCTCCACTTT
CASRQRGTRTYSPLHF
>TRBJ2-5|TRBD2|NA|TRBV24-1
TGTGCCACCGGACCTAGCGGGAGTGGAGAGACCCAGTACTTC
CATGPSGSGETQYF
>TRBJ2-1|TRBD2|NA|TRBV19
TGTGCCAGTAGCCCGGGACTAGCGATATACAATGAGCAGTTCTTC
CASSPGLAIYNEQFF
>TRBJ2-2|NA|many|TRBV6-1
TGTGCCAGCAGTGAAATGAGGACTAAGAACACCGGGGAGCTGTTTTTT
CASSEMRTKNTGELFF
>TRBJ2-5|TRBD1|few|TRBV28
TGTGCCAGCAGCAGACGACAGGGTGGAGAGACCCAGTACTTC
CASSRRQGGETQYF
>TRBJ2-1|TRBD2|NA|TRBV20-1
TGCAGTGCTAGAGATCTGGCTAGCGGGGGACTAGATTACGGCGAGCAGTTCTTC
CSARDLASGGLDYGEQFF
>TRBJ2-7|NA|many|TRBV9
TGTGCCAGCAGCGTAGGGGGGCACCGCGAGCAGTACTTC
CASSVGGHREQYF
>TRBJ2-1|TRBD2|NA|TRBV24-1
TGTGCCACCAGTGCCGGGACTAGCGGCTACAATGAGCAGTTCTTC
CATSAGTSGYNEQFF
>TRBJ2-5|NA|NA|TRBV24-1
TGTGCCATCGCAGGGGACGGAGAGACCCAGTACTTC
CAIAGDGETQYF